The T cell receptor (beta chain) described here comes from a study of CD8 T cells in Susac syndrome. The CDR3 has 13 amino acids. In germline, CDR1 is SGHRS, CDR2 YFSETQ. V shed 4 bases and J shed 6 bases, with 13 bases lying between them. About 0.45 to 1 ug RNA was reverse transcribed with random hexamers. One entry per CDR3 protein, called by TCRdb with MiXCR from the immunoSEQ multiplex PCR reads. The table includes about 200,000 distinct CDR3 sequences, about 96% detected once. The sequence derives from a human donor with multiple sclerosis. The sequenced sample consisted of CD4+ T cells from PBMCs. The chain links TRBV5-1 to TRBJ1-2; no clear D. CDR3 in DNA: TGCGCCAGCAGCCCGCACACTTTGGATGGCTACACCTTC. Translated, it gives CASSPHTLDGYTF.